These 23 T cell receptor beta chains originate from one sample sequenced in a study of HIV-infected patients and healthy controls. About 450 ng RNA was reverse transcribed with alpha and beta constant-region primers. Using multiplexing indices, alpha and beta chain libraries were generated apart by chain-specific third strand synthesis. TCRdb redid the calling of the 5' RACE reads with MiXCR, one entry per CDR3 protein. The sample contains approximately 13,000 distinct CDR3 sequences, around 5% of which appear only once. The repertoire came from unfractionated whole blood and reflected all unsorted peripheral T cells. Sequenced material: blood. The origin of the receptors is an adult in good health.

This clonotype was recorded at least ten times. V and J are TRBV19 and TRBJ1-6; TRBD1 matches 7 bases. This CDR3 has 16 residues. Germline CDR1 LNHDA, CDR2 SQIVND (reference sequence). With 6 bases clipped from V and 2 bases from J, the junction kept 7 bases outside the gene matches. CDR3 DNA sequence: TGTGCCAGTAGAAAAAGGGGGCAAGCCTATAATTCACCCCTCCACTTT. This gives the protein CASRKRGQAYNSPLHF.

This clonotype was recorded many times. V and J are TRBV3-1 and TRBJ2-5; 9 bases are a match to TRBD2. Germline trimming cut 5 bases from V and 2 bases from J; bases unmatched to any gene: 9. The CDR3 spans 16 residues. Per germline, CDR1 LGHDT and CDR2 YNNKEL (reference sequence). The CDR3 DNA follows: TGTGCCAGCAGCAGGCGGGGGGGGGCCTTACAAGAGACCCAGTACTTC. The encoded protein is CASSRRGGALQETQYF.

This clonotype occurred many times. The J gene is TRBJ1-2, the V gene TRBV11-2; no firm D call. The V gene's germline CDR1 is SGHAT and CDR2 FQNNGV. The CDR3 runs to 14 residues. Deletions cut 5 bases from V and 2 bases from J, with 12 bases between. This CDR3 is CASSPDSRNYGYTF. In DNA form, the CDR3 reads TGTGCCAGCAGCCCAGACTCACGAAACTATGGCTACACCTTC.

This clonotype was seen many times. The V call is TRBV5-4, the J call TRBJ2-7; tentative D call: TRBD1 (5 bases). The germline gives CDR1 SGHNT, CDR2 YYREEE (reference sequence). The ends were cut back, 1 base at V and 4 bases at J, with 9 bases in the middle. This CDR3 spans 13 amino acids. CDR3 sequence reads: CASSLRQGYEQYF. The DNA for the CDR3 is TGTGCCAGCAGCTTGCGCCAGGGTTACGAGCAGTACTTC.

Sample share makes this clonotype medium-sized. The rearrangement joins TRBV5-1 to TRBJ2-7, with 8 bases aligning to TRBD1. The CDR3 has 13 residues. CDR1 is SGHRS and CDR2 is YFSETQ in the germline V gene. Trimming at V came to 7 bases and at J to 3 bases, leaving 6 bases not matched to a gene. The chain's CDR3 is CASSRTGNYEQYF. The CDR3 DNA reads TGCGCCAGCTCCCGGACAGGGAACTACGAGCAGTACTTC.

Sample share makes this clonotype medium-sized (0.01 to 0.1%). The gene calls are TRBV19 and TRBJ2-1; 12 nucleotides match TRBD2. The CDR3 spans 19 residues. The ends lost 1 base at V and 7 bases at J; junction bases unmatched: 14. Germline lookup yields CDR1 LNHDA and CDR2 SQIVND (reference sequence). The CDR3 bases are TGTGCCAGTAGTATAGCCCTACTCGGAGCTAGCGGGGGGGCTAATGAGCAGTTCTTC. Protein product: CASSIALLGASGGANEQFF. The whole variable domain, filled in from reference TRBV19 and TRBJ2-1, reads DGGITQSPKYLFRKEGQNVTLSCEQNLNHDAMYWYRQDPGQGLRLIYYSQIVNDFQKGDIAEGYSVSREKKESFPLTVTSAQKNPTAFYLCASSIALLGASGGANEQFFGPGTRLTVL.

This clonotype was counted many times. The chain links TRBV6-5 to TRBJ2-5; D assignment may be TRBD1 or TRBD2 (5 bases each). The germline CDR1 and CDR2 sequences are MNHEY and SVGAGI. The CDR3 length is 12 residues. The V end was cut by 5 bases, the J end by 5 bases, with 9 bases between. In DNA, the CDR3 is TGTGCCAGCAGTGGGGGTAGCGAGACCCAGTACTTC. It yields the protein CASSGGSETQYF.

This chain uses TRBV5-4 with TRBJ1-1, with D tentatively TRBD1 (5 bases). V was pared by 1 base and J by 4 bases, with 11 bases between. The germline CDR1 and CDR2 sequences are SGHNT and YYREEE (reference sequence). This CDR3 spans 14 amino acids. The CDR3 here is CASSLQTGPTEAFF. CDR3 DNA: TGTGCCAGCAGCTTGCAAACAGGCCCCACTGAAGCTTTCTTT.

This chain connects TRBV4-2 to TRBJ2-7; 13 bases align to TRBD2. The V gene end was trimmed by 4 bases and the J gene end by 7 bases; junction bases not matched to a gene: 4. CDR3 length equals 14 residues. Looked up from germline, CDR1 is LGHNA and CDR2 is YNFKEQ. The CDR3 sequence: CASSLGTSGDEQYF. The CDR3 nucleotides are TGTGCCAGCAGCCTTGGGACTAGCGGGGATGAGCAGTACTTC.

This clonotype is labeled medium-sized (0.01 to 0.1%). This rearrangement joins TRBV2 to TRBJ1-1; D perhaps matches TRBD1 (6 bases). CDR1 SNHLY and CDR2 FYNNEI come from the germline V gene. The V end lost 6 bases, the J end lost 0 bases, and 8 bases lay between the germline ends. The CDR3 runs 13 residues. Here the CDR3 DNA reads TGTGCCAGCAGCGGGACACTGAACACTGAAGCTTTCTTT. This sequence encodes CASSGTLNTEAFF. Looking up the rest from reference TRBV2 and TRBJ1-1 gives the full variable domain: EPEVTQTPSHQVTQMGQEVILRCVPISNHLYFYWYRQILGQKVEFLVSFYNNEISEKSEIFDDQFSVERPDGSNFTLKIRSTKLEDSAMYFCASSGTLNTEAFFGQGTRLTVV.

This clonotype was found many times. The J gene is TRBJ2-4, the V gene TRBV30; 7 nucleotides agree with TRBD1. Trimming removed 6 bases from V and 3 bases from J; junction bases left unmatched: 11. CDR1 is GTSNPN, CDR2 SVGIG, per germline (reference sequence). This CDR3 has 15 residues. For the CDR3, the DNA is TGTGCCTGCCAAGGGACAGAACGGAGCAAAAACATTCAGTACTTC. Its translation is CACQGTERSKNIQYF. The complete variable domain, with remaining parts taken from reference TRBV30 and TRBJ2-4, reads SQTIHQWPATLVQPVGSPLSLECTVEGTSNPNLYWYRQAAGRGLQLLFYSVGIGQISSEVPQNLSASRPQDRQFILSSKKLLLSDSGFYLCACQGTERSKNIQYFGAGTRLSVL.

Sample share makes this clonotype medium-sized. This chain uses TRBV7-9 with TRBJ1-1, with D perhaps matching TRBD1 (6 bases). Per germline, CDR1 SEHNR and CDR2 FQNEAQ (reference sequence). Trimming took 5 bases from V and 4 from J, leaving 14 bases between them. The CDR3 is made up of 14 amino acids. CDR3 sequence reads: CASSPPRGGTEAFF. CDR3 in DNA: TGTGCCAGCAGCCCACCAAGGGGGGGCACTGAAGCTTTCTTT.

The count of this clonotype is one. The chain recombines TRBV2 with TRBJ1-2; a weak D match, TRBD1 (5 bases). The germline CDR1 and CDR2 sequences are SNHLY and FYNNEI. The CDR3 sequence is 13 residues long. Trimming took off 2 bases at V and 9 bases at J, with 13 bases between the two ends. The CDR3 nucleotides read TGTGCCAGCAGTGAATACGGGACCCTTCGCTACACCTTC. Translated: CASSEYGTLRYTF.

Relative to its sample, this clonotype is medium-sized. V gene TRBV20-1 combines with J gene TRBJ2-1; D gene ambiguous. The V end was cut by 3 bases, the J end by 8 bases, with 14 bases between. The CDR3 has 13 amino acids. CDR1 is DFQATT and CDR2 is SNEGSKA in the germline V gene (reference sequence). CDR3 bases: TGCAGTGCTAGCCCCTCCGGGCGCCATGAGCAGTTCTTC. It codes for CSASPSGRHEQFF.

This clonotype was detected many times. The CDR3 DNA reads TGTGCCAGTAGTCACCGAACAGATACGCAGTATTTT. This translates into CASSHRTDTQYF. The chain uses TRBV19 and TRBJ2-3; D gene unclear. CDR1 LNHDA and CDR2 SQIVND come from the germline V gene (reference sequence). This CDR3 contains 12 residues. The V end was cut by 5 bases, the J end by 3 bases, with 6 bases between.

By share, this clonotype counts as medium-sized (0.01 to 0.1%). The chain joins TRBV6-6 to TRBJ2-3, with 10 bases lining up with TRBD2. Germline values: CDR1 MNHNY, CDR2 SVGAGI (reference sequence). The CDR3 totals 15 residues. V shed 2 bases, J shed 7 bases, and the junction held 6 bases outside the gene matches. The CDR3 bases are TGTGCCAGCAGTTACGGAGCGGGGGGGCAAAATACGCAGTATTTT. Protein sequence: CASSYGAGGQNTQYF.

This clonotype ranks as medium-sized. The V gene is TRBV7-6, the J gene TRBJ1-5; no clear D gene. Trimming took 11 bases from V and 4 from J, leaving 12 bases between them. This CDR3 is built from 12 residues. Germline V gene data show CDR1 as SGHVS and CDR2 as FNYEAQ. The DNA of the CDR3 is TGTGCCGCCAGCCGCAAAAATCAGCCCCAGCATTTT. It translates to CAASRKNQPQHF.

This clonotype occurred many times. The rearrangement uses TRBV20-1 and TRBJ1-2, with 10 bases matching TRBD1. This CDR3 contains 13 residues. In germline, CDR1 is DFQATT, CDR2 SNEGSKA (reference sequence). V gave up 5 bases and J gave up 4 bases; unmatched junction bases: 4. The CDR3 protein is CSARTGGGYGYTF. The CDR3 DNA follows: TGCAGTGCTCGGACAGGGGGTGGCTATGGCTACACCTTC.

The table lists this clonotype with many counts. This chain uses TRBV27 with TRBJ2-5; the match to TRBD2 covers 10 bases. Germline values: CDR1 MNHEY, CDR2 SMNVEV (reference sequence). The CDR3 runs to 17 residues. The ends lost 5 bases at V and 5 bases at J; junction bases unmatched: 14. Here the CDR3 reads CASSTKAGGLLRETQYF. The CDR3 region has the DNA TGTGCCAGCAGTACCAAAGCGGGGGGGCTTCTTAGGGAGACCCAGTACTTC.

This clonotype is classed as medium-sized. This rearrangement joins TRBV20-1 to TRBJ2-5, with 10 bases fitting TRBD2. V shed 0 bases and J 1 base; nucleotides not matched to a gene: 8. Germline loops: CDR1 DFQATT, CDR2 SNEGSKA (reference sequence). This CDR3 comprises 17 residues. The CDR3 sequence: CSARDRERGGLQETQYF. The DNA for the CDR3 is TGCAGTGCTAGAGATCGGGAGCGGGGGGGCCTCCAAGAGACCCAGTACTTC.

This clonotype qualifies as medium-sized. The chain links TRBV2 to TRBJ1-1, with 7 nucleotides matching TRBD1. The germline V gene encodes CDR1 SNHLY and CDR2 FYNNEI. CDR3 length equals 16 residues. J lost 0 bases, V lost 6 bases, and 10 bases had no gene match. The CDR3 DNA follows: TGTGCCAGCAGCGCCACAGGGGTCGGGGTGAACACTGAAGCTTTCTTT. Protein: CASSATGVGVNTEAFF.

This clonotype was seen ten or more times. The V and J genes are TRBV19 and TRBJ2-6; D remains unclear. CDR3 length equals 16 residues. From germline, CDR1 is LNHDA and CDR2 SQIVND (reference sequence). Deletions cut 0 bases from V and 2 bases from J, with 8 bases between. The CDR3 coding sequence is TGTGCCAGTAGTATAGATCTTGGGACTGGGGCCAACGTCCTGACTTTC. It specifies CASSIDLGTGANVLTF.

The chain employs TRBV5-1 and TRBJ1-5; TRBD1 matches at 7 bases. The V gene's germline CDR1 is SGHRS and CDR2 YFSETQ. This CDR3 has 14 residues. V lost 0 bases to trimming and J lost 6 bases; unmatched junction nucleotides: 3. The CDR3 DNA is TGCGCCAGCAGCTTGGGTCAGGGGGGTCAGCCCCAGCATTTT. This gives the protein CASSLGQGGQPQHF.